A single sample gave rise to the 8 T cell receptor beta chains below, sequenced in a study of blood T cell repertoires in COVID-19 (TCRdb year 2020). Library creation used the immunoSEQ multiplex PCR assay. Entries here come from immuneACCESS through TCRdb and include only in-frame sequences with V and J called. Some clones fail to appear in such tables; in the studies checked, an unresolved V gene covers under half of the shortfall, and the cause of the remainder is unknown. The sample table shows some 460,000 clones, and around 90% are seen once. 0.7% of the sample goes to the ten largest clones. Material: PBMCs or T cells enriched from blood (not recorded which). The receptors come from a woman aged 18-35 years who had recovered from COVID-19.

This clone was counted a few times. CDR3 residues: CASSRSGTVGFSGANVLTF. CDR3 in DNA: TGTGCCAGTAGTAGATCCGGGACAGTGGGTTTTTCTGGGGCCAACGTCCTGACTTTC. The chain couples TRBV19 to TRBJ2-6; TRBD1 matches at 7 bases. The CDR3 runs to 19 residues. Looked up from germline, CDR1 is LNHDA and CDR2 is SQIVND (reference sequence). The ends lost 4 bases at V and 1 base at J; junction bases unmatched: 13.

With regard to this clone: An end of the junction does not agree with germline; a read error may underlie this. The chain employs TRBV5-6 and TRBJ2-7, with D possibly being TRBD2 (6 bases). This CDR3 has 14 amino acids. The germline gives CDR1 SGHDT, CDR2 YYEEEE. CDR3 sequence reads: CASSFRDPKPGGVF. In DNA form, the CDR3 reads TGTGCCAGCAGCTTCCGGGATCCAAAACCCGGGGGTGTCTTC.

This clone was observed a single time. V usage is TRBV27 and J usage is TRBJ2-7; a possible D gene is TRBD1 (5 bases). The CDR3 is made up of 14 amino acids. In germline, CDR1 is MNHEY, CDR2 SMNVEV (reference sequence). V was pared by 2 bases and J by 0 bases, with 8 bases between. The CDR3 sequence: CASSLQGTSYEQYF. CDR3 nucleotides: TGTGCCAGCAGTTTACAGGGAACCTCCTACGAGCAGTACTTC.

The V gene is TRBV29-1, the J gene TRBJ1-3; 8 bases line up with TRBD1. This CDR3 has 12 residues. In germline, CDR1 is SQVTM, CDR2 ANQGSEA. V gave up 7 bases and J gave up 8 bases; unmatched junction bases: 7. Written as DNA, the CDR3 is TGCAGCGCTGGACAGGGTCGGGACACCATATATTTT. As protein: CSAGQGRDTIYF.

The chain links TRBV11-3 to TRBJ1-5, with D uncertain. V lost 6 bases and J lost 5, with 14 bases in between. Germline-derived CDR1 and CDR2 are SGHNT and YENEEA. The CDR3 runs 14 residues. CDR3 bases: TGTGCCAGCAGGTACGGGATTTCCTATCAGCCCCAGCATTTT. As protein: CASRYGISYQPQHF.

Here the CDR3 DNA reads TGCGCCAGCAGCTTGGCCTACAGGGGGTCGAACTATGGCTACACCTTC. Translating gives CASSLAYRGSNYGYTF. The chain couples TRBV5-1 to TRBJ1-2, with TRBD1 matching over 8 bases. Germline trimming cut 0 bases from V and 2 bases from J; bases unmatched to any gene: 6. Germline assignment: CDR1 SGHRS and CDR2 YFSETQ. The CDR3 consists of 16 residues.

This chain joins TRBV4-1 and TRBJ2-1; 7 bases are a match to TRBD2. V was pared by 2 bases and J by 6 bases, with 7 bases of the junction left unmatched. The CDR3 sequence is 15 residues long. Germline CDR1 and CDR2: MGHRA and YSYEKL. The CDR3 loop reads CASSQSGLVGNEQFF. The DNA of the CDR3 is TGCGCCAGCAGCCAAAGCGGACTAGTCGGCAATGAGCAGTTCTTC.

The rearrangement uses TRBV6-5 and TRBJ1-6; D is perhaps TRBD1 (6 bases). Trimming pared 5 bases from V and 8 bases from J, leaving 16 bases between. Germline CDR1 is MNHEY and CDR2 is SVGAGI. The CDR3 consists of 15 residues. DNA of the CDR3: TGTGCCAGCAGTAGGGCCGGGGGGCGAGATTCACCCCTCCACTTT. Its translation: CASSRAGGRDSPLHF.